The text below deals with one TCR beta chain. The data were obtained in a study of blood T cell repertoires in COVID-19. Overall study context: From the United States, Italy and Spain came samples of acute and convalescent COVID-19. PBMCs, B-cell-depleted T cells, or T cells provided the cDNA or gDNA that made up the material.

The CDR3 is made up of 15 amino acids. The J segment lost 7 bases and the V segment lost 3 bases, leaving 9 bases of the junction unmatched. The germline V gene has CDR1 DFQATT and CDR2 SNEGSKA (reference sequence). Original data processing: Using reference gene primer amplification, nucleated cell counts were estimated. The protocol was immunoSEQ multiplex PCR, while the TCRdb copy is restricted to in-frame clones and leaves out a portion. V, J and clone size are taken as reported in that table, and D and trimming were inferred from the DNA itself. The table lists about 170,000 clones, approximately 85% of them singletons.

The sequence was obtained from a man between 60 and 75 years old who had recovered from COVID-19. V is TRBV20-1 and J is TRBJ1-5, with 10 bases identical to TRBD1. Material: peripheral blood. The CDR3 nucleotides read TGCAGTGCTAGTGCCGGGACAGGGGTATACCAGCCCCAGCATTTT. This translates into CSASAGTGVYQPQHF.